The present T cell receptor beta chain was sequenced within a study of PD-L1 blockade in urothelial cancer (TCRdb year 2017). Describing the broader study: Every patient began therapy around 2014 and was given atezolizumab 1,200 mg intravenously every 3 weeks. Twenty-five of 29 patients were identified as males with urothelial cancer of bladder origin, and a prior smoking history was reported by 18 of 29 patients. Patients had an ECOG performance status of 0 or 1 and had received between 0 and 3 prior chemotherapy regimens. Blood samples were analyzed 3 weeks after the start of treatment (second dose) and 6 weeks after the start of treatment. Blood samples gave a median of 141,255 T cells and roughly 83,000 unique TCRs, with a median clonality of approximately 0.08. The study, an exploratory multi-omic analysis, examined somatic, immune and clinical correlates of response to PD-L1 blockade with atezolizumab in urothelial cancer. TCR sequencing covered pretreatment tumor samples and matched, serially collected peripheral blood taken before and after atezolizumab treatment. Durable clinical benefit was defined as a progression-free survival longer than 6 months, and TCR features were additionally tested against progression-free survival and overall survival. In the same patients, whole exome sequencing and RNA sequencing of pretreatment tumors were performed in addition to TCR sequencing. Under 10 patients reached durable clinical benefit, while 20 patients did not. Pretreatment blood TCR-seq was available for 27 to 30 patients, at least one posttreatment blood collection was obtained for some 25 patients, and tumor TCR-seq was available for some 25 patients. The paper as a whole reports these results and caveats: A pretreatment peripheral blood TCR clonality below the median was linked to improved progression-free and overall survival. Because of the small sample size (n = 29) and the many exploratory analyses performed, the results are intended to be regarded as hypothesis-generating. Among patients with durable benefit, tumor-associated TCR clones showed greater expansion in peripheral blood 3 weeks after treatment started (n = 22, p = 0.022).

Each PCR received spiked-in synthetic TCR analog templates so that absolute template abundance could be estimated from read counts. The immunoSEQ assay used bias-controlled V and J gene primers to amplify TCRbeta CDR3 regions from genomic DNA. Sequencing of rearranged TCRbeta segments was performed at approximately 20X coverage. In the original analysis: Sequencing errors were corrected by clustering, and CDR3s were annotated against IMGT so that V, D and J genes could be assigned. Only productive TCRbeta rearrangements were used in downstream analyses, excluding out-of-frame or stop-codon sequences. To compute clonality, Shannon entropy was normalized by the log of the number of unique productive sequences and then subtracted from one. Fisher's exact test with Benjamini-Hochberg correction, using a cutoff of adjusted p below 0.01, was how clones that differed between time points or between blood and tumor were identified. TCRdb's version of the immuneACCESS table is confined to in-frame rearrangements and falls short of the full clone set. An unresolved V gene accounts for under half of the shortfall where checked; the remainder is of unknown origin. Clone size and the V and J calls come from that table; the DNA yielded D and trimming. For this sample the table gives about 81,000 clones, of which around four fifths were detected only once. The ten largest clones represent about 7.4% of the sample.

For this chain, trimming is 6 bases at the V end and 0 bases at the J end, and the number of junction bases without a gene match is 10. CDR1 and CDR2 (MDHEN, SYDVKM) derive from the germline V gene. There are 17 amino acids in the CDR3, from cysteine to phenylalanine inclusive. This entry keeps only the CDR3 DNA: 51 bases, framed from base 1. Points on this clone: Its antigen is unknown. It has no much larger one-base neighbor in the sample; base qualities were not kept.

In the paper's terms, the time point label means: pretreatment peripheral blood. The cohort included 25 to 35 patients with locally advanced or metastatic urothelial carcinoma who were treated at Memorial Sloan Kettering on a trial protocol. Peripheral blood mononuclear cells were collected pretreatment and during treatment, at between 1 and 8 total time points per patient. The Qiagen DNeasy Blood extraction kit was used to purify genomic DNA from total PBMCs and from tumor samples. PBMCs were collected pretreatment and during treatment, and were isolated and stored as previously described. This receptor chain uses TRBV28 and TRBJ2-7; 11 bases in between match TRBD2. The receptor was isolated from a man between 40 and 49 years old with urothelial cancer. The sample consisted of PBMCs, taken around atezolizumab (anti-PD-L1) treatment. The CDR3 reads as follows: CASSPTGTSGRSYEQYF. The DNA is as follows: TGTGCCAGCAGCCCTACCGGGACTAGCGGTCGCTCCTACGAGCAGTACTTC.